This entry concerns a single TCR beta chain. Its antigen is unknown. This may be a read error: a much more frequent sequence differs by one nucleotide. Healthy Russian Caucasian donors spanned ages about 6 to 100 years. Extracted total RNA amounted to at least 5.5 micrograms for each sample. From germline, CDR1 is SEHNR and CDR2 FQNEAQ (reference sequence). The CDR3 runs to 13 residues. The authors ran a second PCR of 7 to 11 cycles using a sample-barcoded 5' primer and a J-beta primer mix. A template-switch adaptor containing 12 random nucleotides labeled each cDNA molecule. TCRdb fed the 5' RACE reads into MiXCR, producing one record per CDR3 protein. The data hold around 800,000 distinct CDR3 sequences, with approximately 48% observed a single time. These data come from a study of blood T cells in healthy people across ages. Study-wide results and limits: Diversity figures derived from one million T cells were judged to underestimate the true value.

Sequenced sample: blood. The chain uses TRBV7-9 and TRBJ2-3; D is undetermined. This clonotype was sampled from a man aged 55 to 70 in good health. The CDR3 DNA sequence: TGTGCCAGCAGCAGCTCTCAAGTGGATACGCGGTATTTT. Amino acid sequence: CASSSSQVDTRYF.